This record concerns one TCR beta chain sequence. The antigen remains unidentified. The data derive from a study of T cell responses to AZD1222 COVID-19 vaccine. Study-level results: Every sample of the repertoires postdated the peak T cell response. When two AZD1222 doses had been given, Spike-specific TCR breadth and depth rose. The CD4 TCRs associated with vaccination extended across spike and predominated at 160-218 and 743-854.

Germline-derived CDR1 and CDR2 are GTSNPN and SVGIG (reference sequence). The V end was cut by 0 bases, the J end by 0 bases, with 9 bases between. The CDR3 runs 15 residues. The assay was immunoSEQ multiplex PCR, and TCRdb's table has in-frame clones only and misses some. Of 70,000 to 95,000 clones listed, 75% to 90% are singletons. The sample in question was peripheral blood, obtained 28 days after the second AZD1222 dose. The source is an adult who received the AZD1222 COVID-19 vaccine. This chain joins TRBV30 and TRBJ1-5; the D is unclear. CDR3 nucleotides: TGTGCCTGGAGTGTGGCCGGATCTAGCAATCAGCCCCAGCATTTT. Amino acid sequence: CAWSVAGSSNQPQHF.